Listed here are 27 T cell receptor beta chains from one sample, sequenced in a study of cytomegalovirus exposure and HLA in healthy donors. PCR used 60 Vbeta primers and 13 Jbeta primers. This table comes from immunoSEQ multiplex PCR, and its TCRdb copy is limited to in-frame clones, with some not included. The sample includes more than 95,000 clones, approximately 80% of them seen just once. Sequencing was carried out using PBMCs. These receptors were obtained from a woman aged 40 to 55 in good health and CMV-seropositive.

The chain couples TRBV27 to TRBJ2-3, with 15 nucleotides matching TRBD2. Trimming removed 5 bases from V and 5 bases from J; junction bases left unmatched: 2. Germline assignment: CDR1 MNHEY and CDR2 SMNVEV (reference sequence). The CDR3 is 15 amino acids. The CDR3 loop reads CASSLGLAGGDTQYF. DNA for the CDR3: TGTGCCAGCAGTCTGGGACTAGCGGGAGGAGATACGCAGTATTTT.

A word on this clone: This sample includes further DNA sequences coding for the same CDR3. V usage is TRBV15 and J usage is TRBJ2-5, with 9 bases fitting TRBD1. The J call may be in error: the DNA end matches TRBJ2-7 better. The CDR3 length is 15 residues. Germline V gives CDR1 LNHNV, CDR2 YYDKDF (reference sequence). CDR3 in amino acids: CATSREGQGSYEQYF. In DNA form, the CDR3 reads TGTGCCACCAGCAGAGAGGGACAGGGATCCTACGAGCAGTACTTC.

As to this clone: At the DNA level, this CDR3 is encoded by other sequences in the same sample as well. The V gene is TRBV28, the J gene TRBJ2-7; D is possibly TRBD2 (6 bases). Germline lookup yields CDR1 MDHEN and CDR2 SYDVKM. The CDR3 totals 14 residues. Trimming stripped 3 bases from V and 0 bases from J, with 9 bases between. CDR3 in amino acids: CASSFGGSSYEQYF. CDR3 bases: TGTGCCAGCAGTTTTGGGGGGTCCTCCTACGAGCAGTACTTC.

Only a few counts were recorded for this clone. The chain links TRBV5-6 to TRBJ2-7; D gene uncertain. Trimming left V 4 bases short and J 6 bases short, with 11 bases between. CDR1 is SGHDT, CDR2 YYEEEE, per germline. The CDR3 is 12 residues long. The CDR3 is CASSPLSGEQYF. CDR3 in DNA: TGTGCCAGCAGCCCGCTCTCAGGCGAGCAGTACTTC.

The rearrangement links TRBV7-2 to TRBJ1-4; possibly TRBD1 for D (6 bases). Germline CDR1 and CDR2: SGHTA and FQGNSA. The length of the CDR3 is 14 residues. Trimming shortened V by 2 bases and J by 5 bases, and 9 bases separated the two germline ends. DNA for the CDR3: TGTGCCAGCAGCTTAAACAGGGCGAATGAAAAACTGTTTTTT. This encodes CASSLNRANEKLFF.

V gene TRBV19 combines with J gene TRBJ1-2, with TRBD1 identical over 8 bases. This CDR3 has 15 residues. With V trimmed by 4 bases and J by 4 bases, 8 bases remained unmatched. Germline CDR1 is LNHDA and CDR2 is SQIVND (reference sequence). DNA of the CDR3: TGTGCCAGTAGTAATCGGGACAGGCTTCCCTATGGCTACACCTTC. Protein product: CASSNRDRLPYGYTF.

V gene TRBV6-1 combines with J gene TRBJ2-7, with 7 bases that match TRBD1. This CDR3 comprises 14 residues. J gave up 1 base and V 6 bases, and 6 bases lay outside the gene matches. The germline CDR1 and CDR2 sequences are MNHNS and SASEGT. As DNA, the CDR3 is TGTGCCAGCAGAGCCGGGACAGTGTCCTACGAGCAGTACTTC. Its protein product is CASRAGTVSYEQYF.

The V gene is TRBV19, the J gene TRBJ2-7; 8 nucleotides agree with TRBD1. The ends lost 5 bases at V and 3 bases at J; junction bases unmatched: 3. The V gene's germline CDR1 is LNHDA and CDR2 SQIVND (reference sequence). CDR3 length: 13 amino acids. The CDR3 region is CASSRTGNYEQYF. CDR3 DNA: TGTGCCAGTAGTCGGACAGGGAACTACGAGCAGTACTTC.

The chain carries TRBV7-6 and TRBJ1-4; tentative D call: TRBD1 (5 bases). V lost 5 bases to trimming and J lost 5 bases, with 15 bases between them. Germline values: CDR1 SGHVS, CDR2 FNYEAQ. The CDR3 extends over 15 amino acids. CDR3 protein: CASSPKTAVNEKLFF. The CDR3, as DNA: TGTGCCAGCAGCCCAAAGACAGCAGTAAATGAAAAACTGTTTTTT.

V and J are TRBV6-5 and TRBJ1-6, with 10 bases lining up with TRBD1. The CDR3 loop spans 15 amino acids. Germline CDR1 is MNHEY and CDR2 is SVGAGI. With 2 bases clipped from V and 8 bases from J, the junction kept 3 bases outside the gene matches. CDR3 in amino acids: CASSYAGQGYSPLHF. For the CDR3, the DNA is TGTGCCAGCAGTTACGCGGGACAGGGGTATTCACCCCTCCACTTT.

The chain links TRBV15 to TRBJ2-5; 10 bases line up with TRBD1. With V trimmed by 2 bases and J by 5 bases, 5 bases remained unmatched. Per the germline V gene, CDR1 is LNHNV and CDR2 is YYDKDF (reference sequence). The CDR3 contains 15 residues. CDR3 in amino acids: CATSRQDRGGETQYF. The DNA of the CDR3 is TGTGCCACCAGCAGACAGGACAGGGGGGGCGAGACCCAGTACTTC.

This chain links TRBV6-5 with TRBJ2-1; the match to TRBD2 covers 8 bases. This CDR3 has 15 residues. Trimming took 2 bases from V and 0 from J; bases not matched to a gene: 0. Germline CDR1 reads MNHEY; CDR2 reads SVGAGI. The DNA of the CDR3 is TGTGCCAGCAGTTACACTAGCGGCTCCTACAATGAGCAGTTCTTC. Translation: CASSYTSGSYNEQFF.

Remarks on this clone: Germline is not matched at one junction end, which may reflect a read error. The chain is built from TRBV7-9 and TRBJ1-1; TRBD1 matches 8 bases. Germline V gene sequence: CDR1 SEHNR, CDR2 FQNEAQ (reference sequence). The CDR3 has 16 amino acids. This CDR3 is CSSSLATGAWNTEAFF. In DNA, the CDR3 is TGTTCCAGCAGCTTGGCGACAGGGGCCTGGAACACTGAAGCTTTCTTT.

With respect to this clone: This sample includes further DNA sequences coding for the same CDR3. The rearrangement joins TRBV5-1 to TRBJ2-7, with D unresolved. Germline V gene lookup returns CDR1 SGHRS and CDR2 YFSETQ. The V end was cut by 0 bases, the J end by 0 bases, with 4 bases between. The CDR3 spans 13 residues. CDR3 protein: CASSLVSSYEQYF. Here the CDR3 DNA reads TGCGCCAGCAGCTTGGTTAGCTCCTACGAGCAGTACTTC.

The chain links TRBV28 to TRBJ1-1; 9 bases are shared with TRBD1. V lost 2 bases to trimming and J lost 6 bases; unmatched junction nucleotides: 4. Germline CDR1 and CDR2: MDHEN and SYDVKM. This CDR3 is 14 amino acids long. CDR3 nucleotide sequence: TGTGCCAGCAGTTTAGGGGGACAGGGTTCTGAAGCTTTCTTT. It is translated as CASSLGGQGSEAFF.

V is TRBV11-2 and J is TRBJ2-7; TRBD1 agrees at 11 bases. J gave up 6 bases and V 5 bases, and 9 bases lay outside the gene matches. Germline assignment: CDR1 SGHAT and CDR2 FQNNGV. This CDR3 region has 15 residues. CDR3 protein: CASSRPGTGGSEQYF. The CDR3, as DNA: TGTGCCAGCAGCAGACCCGGGACAGGGGGTAGCGAGCAGTACTTC.

The CDR3 region has the DNA TGTGCCAGCAGTTCCCTCGACAGGGCATCCTACGAGCAGTACTTC. Amino acids: CASSSLDRASYEQYF. The chain couples TRBV28 to TRBJ2-7; TRBD1 aligns across 7 bases. The ends lost 4 bases at V and 1 base at J; junction bases unmatched: 7. The CDR3 runs 15 residues. CDR1 is MDHEN and CDR2 is SYDVKM in the germline V gene.

The CDR3 DNA reads as TGTGCCAGCAGCCTACAGGGCGCGAACACTGAAGCTTTCTTT. Residues: CASSLQGANTEAFF. The V gene is TRBV7-9, the J gene TRBJ1-1; TRBD1 is a possible D gene (6 bases). The CDR3 sequence is 14 residues long. The V gene's germline CDR1 is SEHNR and CDR2 FQNEAQ (reference sequence). Trimming pared 5 bases from V and 1 base from J, leaving 11 bases between.

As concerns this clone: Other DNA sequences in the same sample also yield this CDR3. As DNA, the CDR3 is TGCGCCAGCAGCTTCCTAGCGGGGTCTTACAATGAGCAGTTCTTC. This encodes CASSFLAGSYNEQFF. The chain is built from TRBV5-1 and TRBJ2-1; TRBD2 matches at 9 bases. Trimming at V came to 2 bases and at J to 4 bases, leaving 4 bases not matched to a gene. Germline-derived CDR1 and CDR2 are SGHRS and YFSETQ. CDR3 length equals 15 residues.

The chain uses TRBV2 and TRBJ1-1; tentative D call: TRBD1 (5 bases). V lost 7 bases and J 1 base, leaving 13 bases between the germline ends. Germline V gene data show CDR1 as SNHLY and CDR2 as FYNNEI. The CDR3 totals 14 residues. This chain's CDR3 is CASKEGRQNTEAFF. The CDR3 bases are TGTGCCAGCAAGGAGGGACGGCAGAACACTGAAGCTTTCTTT.

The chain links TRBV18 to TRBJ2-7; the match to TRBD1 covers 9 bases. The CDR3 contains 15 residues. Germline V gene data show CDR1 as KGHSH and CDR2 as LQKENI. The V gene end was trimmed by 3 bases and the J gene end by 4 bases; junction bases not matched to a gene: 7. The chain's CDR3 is CASSPPVGQGYEQYF. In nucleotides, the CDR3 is TGTGCCAGCTCACCTCCGGTAGGACAGGGGTACGAGCAGTACTTC.

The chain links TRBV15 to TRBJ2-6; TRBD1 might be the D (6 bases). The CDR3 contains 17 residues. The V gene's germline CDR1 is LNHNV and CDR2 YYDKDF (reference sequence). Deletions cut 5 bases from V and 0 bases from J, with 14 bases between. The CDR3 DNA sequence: TGTGCCACCAGCGCGAGTACAGGGCCCTCTGGGGCCAACGTCCTGACTTTC. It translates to CATSASTGPSGANVLTF.

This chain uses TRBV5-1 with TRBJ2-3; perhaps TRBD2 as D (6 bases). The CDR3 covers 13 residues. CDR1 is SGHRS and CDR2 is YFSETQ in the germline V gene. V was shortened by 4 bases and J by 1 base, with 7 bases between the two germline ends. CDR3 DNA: TGCGCCAGCAGCGGAGGGGGCACAGATACGCAGTATTTT. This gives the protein CASSGGGTDTQYF.

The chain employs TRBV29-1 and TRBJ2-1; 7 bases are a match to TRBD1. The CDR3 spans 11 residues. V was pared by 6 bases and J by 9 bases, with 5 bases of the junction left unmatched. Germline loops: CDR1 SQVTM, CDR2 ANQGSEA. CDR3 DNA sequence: TGCAGCGTGGTGACAGGGCGTGAGCAGTTCTTC. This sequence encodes CSVVTGREQFF.

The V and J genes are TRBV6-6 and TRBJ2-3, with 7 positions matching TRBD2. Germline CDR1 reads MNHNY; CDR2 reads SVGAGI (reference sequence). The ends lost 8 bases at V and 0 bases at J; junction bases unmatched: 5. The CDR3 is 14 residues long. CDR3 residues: CASGRAVSTDTQYF. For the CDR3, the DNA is TGTGCCAGCGGGAGGGCCGTTAGCACAGATACGCAGTATTTT.

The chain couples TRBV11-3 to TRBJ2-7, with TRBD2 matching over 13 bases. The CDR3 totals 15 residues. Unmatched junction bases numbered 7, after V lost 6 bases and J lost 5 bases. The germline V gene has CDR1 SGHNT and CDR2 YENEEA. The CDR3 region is CASSFGLAGVDEQYF. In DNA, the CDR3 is TGTGCCAGCAGTTTCGGACTAGCGGGGGTAGACGAGCAGTACTTC.

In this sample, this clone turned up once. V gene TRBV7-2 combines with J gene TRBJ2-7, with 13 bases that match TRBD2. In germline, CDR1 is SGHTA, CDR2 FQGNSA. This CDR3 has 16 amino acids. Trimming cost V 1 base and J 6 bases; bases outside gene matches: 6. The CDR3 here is CASSLDRTSGRSEQYF. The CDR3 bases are TGTGCCAGCAGCTTAGATAGGACTAGCGGGAGATCCGAGCAGTACTTC.